Below are 25 T cell receptor beta chains sequenced from a single sample in a study of blood T cells in healthy people across ages (dated by TCRdb to the mid-2010s). The library was made by 5' RACE. Sequencing relied on an Illumina HiSeq 2500. A second roughly 7 to 12 cycle PCR used a sample-barcoded 5' primer and a J-beta primer mix. In-frame beta chains were kept once TCRdb had trimmed the public reads at Q25 with fastp and called clones with MiXCR. Under each unique CDR3 protein, matching rows form one entry showing the most common genes and DNA. The sample profile shows roughly 900,000 distinct CDR3 sequences; roughly 52% of them were found once. In total, the top ten clones hold around 15% of the sample. The sequenced sample consisted of blood. These receptors all come from a man aged 25 to 40 in good health.

The J gene is TRBJ1-2, the V gene TRBV20-1; tentative D call: TRBD1 (5 bases). V was trimmed by 6 bases and J by 2 bases, leaving 13 bases between them. Germline lookup yields CDR1 DFQATT and CDR2 SNEGSKA (reference sequence). This CDR3 spans 13 amino acids. The CDR3 DNA reads as TGCAGTGCAATAGAGGGACGGAACTATGGCTACACCTTC. Protein: CSAIEGRNYGYTF.

A single count supports this clonotype. V usage is TRBV28 and J usage is TRBJ1-2, with unresolved D. The length of the CDR3 is 13 residues. The V and J ends lost 3 bases and 8 bases respectively, with 13 bases between them. Germline CDR1 and CDR2: MDHEN and SYDVKM. CDR3 protein: CASSFALMGGYTF. In nucleotides, the CDR3 is TGTGCCAGCAGTTTTGCGTTAATGGGCGGCTACACCTTC.

The sample holds a few counts of this clonotype. This sequence joins TRBV20-1 and TRBJ2-3; TRBD2 aligns across 8 bases. The CDR3 length is 15 residues. CDR1 and CDR2 (germline): DFQATT, SNEGSKA (reference sequence). V lost 3 bases to trimming and J lost 2 bases; unmatched junction nucleotides: 7. DNA of the CDR3: TGCAGTGCTAGCCTGGGGCGGGGGGTCACAGATACGCAGTATTTT. This gives the protein CSASLGRGVTDTQYF.

This clonotype was detected a few times. This sequence joins TRBV6-1 and TRBJ1-5; no clear D gene. Germline CDR1 reads MNHNS; CDR2 reads SASEGT. V was trimmed by 7 bases and J by 6 bases, leaving 10 bases between them. The CDR3 extends over 12 amino acids. The CDR3 region is CASKLGFQPQHF. The DNA of the CDR3 is TGTGCCAGCAAACTGGGGTTTCAGCCCCAGCATTTT.

This chain links TRBV4-2 with TRBJ2-6, with 7 bases that match TRBD1. The CDR3 is made up of 18 amino acids. The germline gives CDR1 LGHNA, CDR2 YNFKEQ. Trimming cost V 4 bases and J 0 bases; bases outside gene matches: 9. This CDR3 reads CASSPSQQGISGANVLTF. The CDR3 DNA reads TGTGCCAGCAGCCCAAGCCAACAGGGGATCTCTGGGGCCAACGTCCTGACTTTC.

The chain recombines TRBV2 with TRBJ2-1; TRBD1 is a possible D gene (7 bases). Germline CDR1 reads SNHLY; CDR2 reads FYNNEI. The CDR3 is made up of 12 amino acids. V was pared by 6 bases and J by 9 bases, with 12 bases between. This CDR3 is CASSGGQFEQFF. CDR3 bases: TGTGCCAGCAGCGGGGGACAGTTTGAGCAGTTCTTC. The whole variable domain, remainder taken from reference TRBV2 and TRBJ2-1, is EPEVTQTPSHQVTQMGQEVILRCVPISNHLYFYWYRQILGQKVEFLVSFYNNEISEKSEIFDDQFSVERPDGSNFTLKIRSTKLEDSAMYFCASSGGQFEQFFGPGTRLTVL.

V and J are TRBV19 and TRBJ2-7; the match to TRBD2 covers 7 bases. TRBJ2-5 matches the DNA end more closely, so the J call is doubtful. Germline lookup yields CDR1 LNHDA and CDR2 SQIVND (reference sequence). This CDR3 has 13 residues. This CDR3 is CASRLAGAETQYF. The DNA of the CDR3 is TGTGCCAGTCGACTAGCTGGGGCCGAGACCCAGTACTTC.

This chain connects TRBV6-6 to TRBJ1-2; D is possibly TRBD1 (6 bases). CDR3 size: 14 residues. V was cut by 5 bases and J by 6 bases, with 16 bases left in between. CDR1 is MNHNY and CDR2 is SVGAGI in the germline V gene (reference sequence). As DNA, the CDR3 is TGTGCCAGCAGTGCGCAACAGGGTTGGGATGGCTACACCTTC. Encoded protein: CASSAQQGWDGYTF.

This clonotype occurred a few times. CDR3 loop: CASSPDIATRAYGYTF. Here the CDR3 DNA reads TGTGCCAGCAGCCCAGATATCGCGACTCGGGCGTATGGCTACACCTTC. This chain connects TRBV7-2 to TRBJ1-2; D gene unclear. The germline gives CDR1 SGHTA, CDR2 FQGNSA. The ends were cut back, 5 bases at V and 5 bases at J, with 21 bases in the middle. This CDR3 is built from 16 residues.

This clonotype was observed a few times. The chain couples TRBV4-1 to TRBJ1-2; D unclear. This CDR3 comprises 14 residues. Germline CDR1 and CDR2: MGHRA and YSYEKL. V was trimmed by 5 bases and J by 2 bases, leaving 12 bases between them. CDR3 loop: CASSDKGGNYGYTF. CDR3 sequence (DNA): TGCGCCAGCAGCGACAAGGGAGGGAACTATGGCTACACCTTC.

This clonotype occurred a few times. This chain links TRBV6-5 with TRBJ1-2; tentative D call: TRBD1 (5 bases). V was cut by 0 bases and J by 7 bases, with 12 bases left in between. The CDR3 loop spans 14 amino acids. Germline V gives CDR1 MNHEY, CDR2 SVGAGI. The CDR3 DNA sequence: TGTGCCAGCAGTTACTCAAAGGGGCTCGGTGGCTACACCTTC. It codes for CASSYSKGLGGYTF.

The gene calls are TRBV4-2 and TRBJ2-5; 8 bases are a match to TRBD1. Germline V gene lookup returns CDR1 LGHNA and CDR2 YNFKEQ. CDR3 length: 16 residues. Losses at the gene ends were 1 base for V and 2 bases for J; bases not matched to a gene: 6. CDR3 DNA: TGTGCCAGCAGCCAAGGCGGTACAGGGGGACAAGAGACCCAGTACTTC. This translates into CASSQGGTGGQETQYF.

This chain uses TRBV2 with TRBJ2-1, with D possibly being TRBD1 or TRBD2 (5 bases each). The CDR3 contains 13 residues. Trimming pared 8 bases from V and 12 bases from J, leaving 20 bases between. Per the germline V gene, CDR1 is SNHLY and CDR2 is FYNNEI. In DNA form, the CDR3 reads TGTGCCAGCGGAAGGGACGGAATAGGTGGGCAGTTCTTC. The encoded protein is CASGRDGIGGQFF.

This clonotype was observed once. The J gene is TRBJ2-7, the V gene TRBV29-1, with D unresolved. CDR1 is SQVTM and CDR2 is ANQGSEA in the germline V gene. The CDR3 covers 13 residues. V gave up 5 bases and J gave up 0 bases, with 11 bases separating them. The CDR3 region has the DNA TGCAGCGTTCTGGACGCCGTCTCCTACGAGCAGTACTTC. It codes for CSVLDAVSYEQYF.

The J gene is TRBJ2-5, the V gene TRBV4-2, with 9 positions matching TRBD2. The J call is doubtful: the DNA matches TRBJ2-7 better. This CDR3 spans 17 amino acids. Germline V lookup: CDR1 LGHNA, CDR2 YNFKEQ. The CDR3 spells CASSQIQGSGSVYEQYF. In nucleotides, the CDR3 is TGTGCCAGCAGCCAAATACAAGGTAGCGGGAGTGTCTACGAGCAGTACTTC.

The rearrangement links TRBV27 to TRBJ2-7; 9 bases fit TRBD1. The J segment lost 9 bases and the V segment lost 3 bases, leaving 15 bases of the junction unmatched. Looked up from germline, CDR1 is MNHEY and CDR2 is SMNVEV (reference sequence). The CDR3 length is 16 residues. This CDR3 reads CASSFGTGKKSHGQYF. DNA for the CDR3: TGTGCCAGCAGTTTTGGGACAGGGAAAAAGTCCCACGGGCAGTACTTC.

This clonotype showed up just once. A much larger clone lies one base from this, so it may be a read error. This chain joins TRBV10-3 and TRBJ2-1; 12 bases are shared with TRBD1. The better agreement between TRBJ2-7 and the DNA end casts doubt on the J call. The CDR3 runs to 16 residues. From germline, CDR1 is ENHRY and CDR2 SYGVKD. The CDR3: CAIRGTGGSVGNEQYF. The CDR3 DNA sequence: TGTGCCATCAGAGGGACAGGGGGCTCCGTCGGCAATGAGCAGTACTTC.

CDR3 in amino acids: CASSSGRSSYNSPLHF. CDR3 coding DNA: TGCGCCAGCAGCTCGGGACGGAGCTCCTATAATTCACCCCTCCACTTT. The rearrangement uses TRBV4-1 and TRBJ1-6; perhaps TRBD1 as D (5 bases). The CDR3 contains 16 residues. Germline V gives CDR1 MGHRA, CDR2 YSYEKL. The V end was cut by 5 bases, the J end by 0 bases, with 11 bases between.

Regarding this clonotype: A much larger clone differs by one base, so this may be a read error. The chain employs TRBV29-1 and TRBJ2-5; TRBD2 matches 7 bases. This CDR3 contains 15 residues. Germline V gene lookup returns CDR1 SQVTM and CDR2 ANQGSEA. The V and J ends lost 8 bases and 11 bases, in that order; junction bases with no gene match: 23. The CDR3 DNA is TGCAGCCCCCCCCTCGTGGCTAGCGGCCTGAATGAGCAGTACTTC. Protein product: CSPPLVASGLNEQYF.

The V and J genes are TRBV6-5 and TRBJ1-6; D remains unclear. From germline, CDR1 is MNHEY and CDR2 SVGAGI. The CDR3 sequence is 15 residues long. Trimming stripped 3 bases from V and 1 base from J, with 7 bases between. CDR3 coding DNA: TGTGCCAGCAGTTATGAAGGGTCCTATAATTCACCCCTCCACTTT. Its protein is CASSYEGSYNSPLHF.

This sequence joins TRBV27 and TRBJ2-7, with a weak D call TRBD2 (5 bases). The V and J ends lost 5 bases and 5 bases respectively, with 16 bases between them. Germline CDR1 and CDR2: MNHEY and SMNVEV (reference sequence). The length of the CDR3 is 14 residues. Here the CDR3 reads CASSISGLSHEQYF. CDR3 nucleotides: TGTGCCAGCAGTATCTCCGGACTTTCCCACGAGCAGTACTTC.

The sample holds many counts of this clonotype. This rearrangement joins TRBV4-1 to TRBJ2-1; TRBD2 matches at 8 bases. The CDR3 contains 18 residues. Germline-derived CDR1 and CDR2 are MGHRA and YSYEKL. With V trimmed by 0 bases and J by 0 bases, 7 bases remained unmatched. The chain's CDR3 is CASSQDWASGFSYNEQFF. In DNA, the CDR3 is TGCGCCAGCAGCCAAGATTGGGCTAGCGGGTTCTCCTACAATGAGCAGTTCTTC.

This chain connects TRBV9 to TRBJ2-3, with D perhaps being TRBD1 or TRBD2 (5 bases each). The CDR3 length is 16 residues. Germline assignment: CDR1 SGDLS and CDR2 YYNGEE. V was trimmed by 4 bases and J by 0 bases, leaving 15 bases between them. The CDR3 sequence is CASSPGQFLSTDTQYF. The CDR3 DNA follows: TGTGCCAGCAGCCCGGGGCAGTTCCTTAGCACAGATACGCAGTATTTT.

This chain joins TRBV30 and TRBJ2-5, with D perhaps matching TRBD2 (6 bases). The DNA end is a closer match to TRBJ2-7, so the J assignment may be wrong. The CDR3 sequence is 12 residues long. Germline V gene lookup returns CDR1 GTSNPN and CDR2 SVGIG (reference sequence). The CDR3 protein is CAWRAGRNEQYF. In DNA form, the CDR3 reads TGTGCCTGGAGGGCAGGGAGGAACGAGCAGTACTTC.

This clonotype was seen a handful of times. This chain uses TRBV27 with TRBJ2-3, with D hard to call. The CDR3 is 13 amino acids. Germline assignment: CDR1 MNHEY and CDR2 SMNVEV (reference sequence). Trimming removed 11 bases at V and 0 bases at J, with 12 bases between. The CDR3 DNA is TGTGCCGTTAAAAAATCTAGCACAGATACGCAGTATTTT. This gives the protein CAVKKSSTDTQYF.